Below, 13 T cell receptor beta chains from the same sample are listed, as sequenced in a study of T cells after yellow fever vaccination. TCRdb reprocessed the 5' RACE reads via MiXCR and lists one record per CDR3 protein. Found here are 42,000 or so distinct CDR3 sequences, 6.8% of them singletons; the top ten hold about 15%. This specimen consisted of CD8+ T cells not binding an NS4B(214-222) dextramer, sorted from PBMCs, obtained 45 days after the yellow fever booster vaccination. The origin of the receptors is a man aged 30 to 39 who received the YFV17D yellow fever vaccine.

The sample holds many counts of this clonotype. The chain employs TRBV12-5 and TRBJ2-5, with TRBD2 matching over 11 bases. Per germline, CDR1 LGHNT and CDR2 FRNRAP. Losses at the gene ends were 0 bases for V and 5 bases for J; bases not matched to a gene: 5. The CDR3 sequence is 16 residues long. The CDR3 coding sequence is TGTGCTAGTGGTTTGGTACTAGCGGGGGCTGGGGAGACCCAGTACTTC. Amino acid sequence: CASGLVLAGAGETQYF.

Ten or more counts support this clonotype. This chain connects TRBV7-8 to TRBJ2-1, with D tentatively TRBD2 (6 bases). CDR1 and CDR2 from the germline V gene are SGHVS and FQNEAQ. V lost 6 bases to trimming and J lost 5 bases, with 17 bases between them. The CDR3 has 15 residues. The CDR3 DNA sequence: TGTGCCAGCAGGACGACTAGAGCGTATAACAATGAGCAGTTCTTC. It yields the protein CASRTTRAYNNEQFF.

The chain joins TRBV7-3 to TRBJ2-1; D gene unclear. The V and J ends lost 1 base and 5 bases respectively, with 6 bases between them. CDR3 length: 13 amino acids. CDR1 is SGHTA and CDR2 is FQGTGA in the germline V gene. In DNA, the CDR3 is TGTGCCAGCAGCTTAAACTACAACAATGAGCAGTTCTTC. This sequence encodes CASSLNYNNEQFF.

This clonotype was seen ten or more times. The chain links TRBV20-1 to TRBJ2-7; the D gene is possibly TRBD2 (6 bases). This CDR3 spans 12 amino acids. Trimming took 1 base from V and 4 from J, leaving 8 bases between them. Germline CDR1 is DFQATT and CDR2 is SNEGSKA (reference sequence). CDR3 nucleotide sequence: TGCAGTGCTAGAGTGACTAGTTACGAGCAGTACTTC. This sequence encodes CSARVTSYEQYF.

This clonotype was detected ten times or more. The CDR3 spells CATSRDAAYEQYF. CDR3 sequence (DNA): TGTGCCACCAGCAGAGATGCAGCCTACGAGCAGTACTTC. The chain carries TRBV15 and TRBJ2-7, with D unclear. Trimming stripped 0 bases from V and 2 bases from J, with 5 bases between. The CDR3 runs 13 residues. CDR1 LNHNV and CDR2 YYDKDF come from the germline V gene (reference sequence).

This clonotype has ten or more counts. This chain links TRBV4-1 with TRBJ2-1; D not certain. Germline V gene data show CDR1 as MGHRA and CDR2 as YSYEKL. V lost 4 bases, J lost 8 bases, and 6 bases lay in between. The CDR3 consists of 11 residues. In DNA, the CDR3 is TGCGCCAGCAGCCGGCGAGATGAGCAGTTCTTC. This translates into CASSRRDEQFF.

This clonotype was observed at least ten times. J is TRBJ2-7 and V is TRBV27; the match to TRBD2 covers 9 bases. Per the germline V gene, CDR1 is MNHEY and CDR2 is SMNVEV (reference sequence). J gave up 7 bases and V 5 bases, and 12 bases lay outside the gene matches. This CDR3 comprises 15 residues. The DNA for the CDR3 is TGTGCCAGCAGTCCTATGCTCGCGGGAGGGTATGAGCAGTACTTC. Its protein product is CASSPMLAGGYEQYF.

This clonotype was detected ten times or more. This sequence joins TRBV27 and TRBJ2-7; maybe TRBD2 (6 bases). The CDR3 spans 14 residues. V was shortened by 2 bases and J by 3 bases, with 11 bases between the two germline ends. The germline CDR1 and CDR2 sequences are MNHEY and SMNVEV (reference sequence). CDR3 region: CASSLRGLFYEQYF. As DNA, the CDR3 is TGTGCCAGCAGTTTAAGGGGACTGTTCTACGAGCAGTACTTC.

This rearrangement joins TRBV29-1 to TRBJ1-2, with D possibly being TRBD1 (6 bases). Trimming left V 2 bases short and J 7 bases short, with 11 bases between. The CDR3 length is 12 residues. CDR1 and CDR2 from the germline V gene are SQVTM and ANQGSEA. As DNA, the CDR3 is TGCAGCGTTGAAAGTAGGGGGGTTGGCTACACCTTC. Translation gives CSVESRGVGYTF.

J is TRBJ2-5 and V is TRBV3-1; no clear D gene. This CDR3 region has 13 residues. Trimming stripped 0 bases from V and 5 bases from J, with 7 bases between. The germline V gene has CDR1 LGHDT and CDR2 YNNKEL (reference sequence). The CDR3 region is CASSQETGETQYF. As DNA, the CDR3 is TGTGCCAGCAGCCAAGAGACCGGCGAGACCCAGTACTTC.

At least ten counts were recorded for this clonotype. The J gene is TRBJ2-2, the V gene TRBV12-3 or TRBV12-4; the D is unclear. The ends were cut back, 5 bases at V and 0 bases at J, with 1 base in the middle. The CDR3 has 12 residues. The CDR3: CASSPNTGELFF. The CDR3 nucleotides are TGTGCCAGCAGTCCGAACACCGGGGAGCTGTTTTTT.

This clonotype was detected many times. The chain is built from TRBV6-2 or TRBV6-3 and TRBJ2-3, with TRBD1 matching 10 bases. This CDR3 is 17 amino acids long. Trimming took 4 bases from V and 2 from J; bases not matched to a gene: 9. CDR1 MNHEY and CDR2 SVGEGT come from the germline V gene. In DNA, the CDR3 is TGTGCCAGCAGTTCGGCAGAAGGACAGGGGGACACAGATACGCAGTATTTT. This encodes CASSSAEGQGDTDTQYF.

About this clonotype itself: A much larger clonotype is one base distant, so this may be a read error. The V call is TRBV4-2, the J call TRBJ2-1; 9 bases align to TRBD1. There are 15 residues in the CDR3. Germline CDR1 LGHNA, CDR2 YNFKEQ. J lost 9 bases, V lost 1 base, and 7 bases had no gene match. The CDR3 reads CASSQGGTGLGEQFF. In nucleotides, the CDR3 is TGTGCCAGCAGCCAAGGTGGGACAGGGTTAGGTGAGCAGTTCTTC.